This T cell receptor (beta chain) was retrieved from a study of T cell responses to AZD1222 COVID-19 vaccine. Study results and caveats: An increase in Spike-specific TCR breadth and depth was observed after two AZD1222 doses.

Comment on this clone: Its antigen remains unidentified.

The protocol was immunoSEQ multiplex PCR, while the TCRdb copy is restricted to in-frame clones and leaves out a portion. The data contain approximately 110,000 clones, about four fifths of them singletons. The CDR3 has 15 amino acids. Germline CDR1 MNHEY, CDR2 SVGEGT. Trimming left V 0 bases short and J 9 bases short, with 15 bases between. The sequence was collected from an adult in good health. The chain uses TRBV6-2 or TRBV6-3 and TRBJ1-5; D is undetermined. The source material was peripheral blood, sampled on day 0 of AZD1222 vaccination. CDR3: CASSYSLRIRMPQHF. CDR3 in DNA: TGTGCCAGCAGTTACTCCTTGAGGATAAGGATGCCCCAGCATTTT.